Here is one T cell receptor beta chain with its context. There are 15 residues in the CDR3. Grouping used clinical history reported by participants in a survey and questionnaire. This specimen comes from a study of blood T cell repertoires in COVID-19. The table came from immunoSEQ multiplex PCR; TCRdb's copy has only in-frame clones and leaves some out. The profile covers about 280,000 clones, with 85% appearing a single time and about 2.3% taken by the ten largest. Sequenced: PBMCs or T cells enriched from blood (not recorded which). The chain links TRBV12-1 to TRBJ1-1. TRBV12-1 is a listed pseudogene. This receptor was identified in a woman between 50 and 59 years old who had recovered from COVID-19. Here the CDR3 reads CASSFSGGRSTEAFF. The CDR3 DNA is TGTGCCAGCAGCTTTTCGGGGGGGAGAAGCACTGAAGCTTTCTTT.